The 15 T cell receptor beta chains below were found in one sample sequenced in a study of Graves' ophthalmopathy and Graves' hyperthyroidism. RNA transcripts yielded amplified TCR beta CDR3 regions. In the first round, RT-PCR was carried out with HTBI primers, and a multiplex PCR formed the second round. TCRdb analysed the multiplex PCR reads with MiXCR anew, one entry per CDR3 protein. The sample lists roughly 500,000 distinct CDR3 sequences; 13% to 15% were seen once. The sample consisted of blood. All receptors derive from a woman in her twenties or thirties with Graves' ophthalmopathy.

The genes are TRBV6-5 and TRBJ1-5; D call uncertain. The CDR3 runs 15 residues. Germline assignment: CDR1 MNHEY and CDR2 SVGAGI. V was trimmed by 4 bases and J by 1 base, leaving 11 bases between them. In DNA form, the CDR3 reads TGTGCCAGCAGTTCGGGTTTTGGAAGCAATCAGCCCCAGCATTTT. Amino acids: CASSSGFGSNQPQHF.

This clonotype has a count of ten or more. The chain couples TRBV28 to TRBJ1-1; perhaps TRBD1 as D (5 bases). CDR3 length equals 14 residues. The germline V and J ends were trimmed by 7 bases and 7 bases, with 19 bases remaining between them. Germline V lookup: CDR1 MDHEN, CDR2 SYDVKM. The CDR3 loop is CASTTSGGGNEAFF. In DNA, the CDR3 is TGTGCCAGCACCACTTCTGGGGGGGGAAATGAAGCTTTCTTT.

This clonotype was observed many times. The rearrangement joins TRBV12-3 or TRBV12-4 to TRBJ2-7, with D possibly TRBD2 on 6 matching bases. The CDR3 consists of 15 residues. Trimming removed 5 bases at V and 3 bases at J, with 17 bases between. The CDR3, as DNA: TGTGCCAGCAGTCCAGCCGGGGGACTGGACTACGAGCAGTACTTC. This sequence encodes CASSPAGGLDYEQYF.

This clonotype was detected only a few times. This sequence joins TRBV11-2 and TRBJ2-3; D not certain. Germline V gene sequence: CDR1 SGHAT, CDR2 FQNNGV. This CDR3 contains 13 residues. V gave up 3 bases and J gave up 5 bases, with 9 bases separating them. The CDR3: CASSFQGGDTQYF. The DNA for the CDR3 is TGTGCCAGCAGCTTCCAAGGCGGAGATACGCAGTATTTT.

Turning to this clonotype: Sequence at one end of the junction differs from germline and may be a read error. This chain uses TRBV6-1 with TRBJ1-1; 8 bases are shared with TRBD1. Germline V gene data show CDR1 as MNHNS and CDR2 as SASEGT. The CDR3 has 13 residues. Here the CDR3 reads CASSVDRGREASF. CDR3 sequence (DNA): TGTGCCAGCAGTGTAGACAGGGGCCGTGAGGCTTCCTTT.

This clonotype was detected many times. This sequence joins TRBV6-2 or TRBV6-3 and TRBJ2-7, with 9 bases lining up with TRBD2. Germline lookup yields CDR1 MNHEY and CDR2 SVGEGT. The CDR3 has 14 residues. V shed 4 bases, J shed 4 bases, and the junction held 5 bases outside the gene matches. The CDR3 DNA sequence: TGTGCCAGCAGTTCCATAGCGGGAGTGTACGAGCAGTACTTC. This sequence encodes CASSSIAGVYEQYF.

This clonotype was seen ten or more times. The chain combines TRBV19 with TRBJ2-7, with 7 bases matching TRBD1. In germline, CDR1 is LNHDA, CDR2 SQIVND (reference sequence). CDR3 size: 15 residues. The V gene end was trimmed by 6 bases and the J gene end by 3 bases; junction bases not matched to a gene: 11. In DNA form, the CDR3 reads TGTGCCAGTAGCTCCACCCGACAGGGACGCTACGAGCAGTACTTC. Its translation is CASSSTRQGRYEQYF. The whole variable domain, filled in from reference TRBV19 and TRBJ2-7, reads DGGITQSPKYLFRKEGQNVTLSCEQNLNHDAMYWYRQDPGQGLRLIYYSQIVNDFQKGDIAEGYSVSREKKESFPLTVTSAQKNPTAFYLCASSSTRQGRYEQYFGPGTRLTVT.

This clonotype was found many times. The chain links TRBV28 to TRBJ2-5; D unclear. The CDR3 length is 10 residues. Germline values: CDR1 MDHEN, CDR2 SYDVKM. Trimming pared 7 bases from V and 4 bases from J, leaving 4 bases between. CDR3 sequence (DNA): TGTGCCAGCATGGGAGAGACCCAGTACTTC. Its protein product is CASMGETQYF. Full variable domain (rest looked up from reference TRBV28 and TRBJ2-5): DVKVTQSSRYLVKRTGEKVFLECVQDMDHENMFWYRQDPGLGLRLIYFSYDVKMKEKGDIPEGYSVSREKKERFSLILESASTNQTSMYLCASMGETQYFGPGTRLLVL.

This clonotype was counted ten times or more. V gene TRBV6-5 combines with J gene TRBJ1-5; TRBD1 is a possible D gene (6 bases). Germline values: CDR1 MNHEY, CDR2 SVGAGI. The germline V and J ends were trimmed by 5 bases and 6 bases, with 11 bases remaining between them. The CDR3 is 13 residues long. CDR3 DNA: TGTGCCAGCAGTAATTCAGGGGTTCAGCCCCAGCATTTT. Protein sequence: CASSNSGVQPQHF.

The rearrangement links TRBV27 to TRBJ2-2, with 7 bases that match TRBD1. V dropped 8 bases and J dropped 1; count of bases not matched to a gene: 10. Germline V gives CDR1 MNHEY, CDR2 SMNVEV (reference sequence). The CDR3 consists of 16 residues. CDR3 DNA sequence: TGTGCCAGCCTCTCCTGGACAGGAAAGAACACCGGGGAGCTGTTTTTT. It codes for CASLSWTGKNTGELFF.

The CDR3 protein is CATAWDRSSTNEKLFF. The CDR3 DNA sequence: TGTGCCACCGCTTGGGACCGCTCTTCAACTAATGAAAAACTGTTTTTT. V and J are TRBV15 and TRBJ1-4; tentatively, D is TRBD1 (5 bases). The CDR3 consists of 16 residues. Trimming removed 8 bases at V and 0 bases at J, with 16 bases between. The germline CDR1 and CDR2 sequences are LNHNV and YYDKDF (reference sequence).

This clonotype showed up many times. V usage is TRBV27 and J usage is TRBJ1-3; 9 bases align to TRBD1. V trimming: 6 bases; J trimming: 9 bases; junction bases outside the gene matches: 12. The germline CDR1 and CDR2 sequences are MNHEY and SMNVEV (reference sequence). This CDR3 has 15 amino acids. The CDR3 bases are TGTGCCAGCAGCCCTCGGACAGGGGAAGGAGTCACCATATATTTT. As protein: CASSPRTGEGVTIYF.

This clonotype was observed a few times. This sequence joins TRBV11-2 and TRBJ1-1; no clear D. Per the germline V gene, CDR1 is SGHAT and CDR2 is FQNNGV. This CDR3 is built from 15 residues. Trimming pared 0 bases from V and 1 base from J, leaving 9 bases between. The CDR3, as DNA: TGTGCCAGCAGCTTAGATGAACAGCCGAACACTGAAGCTTTCTTT. It yields the protein CASSLDEQPNTEAFF.

This clonotype has a count of ten or more. The chain couples TRBV28 to TRBJ1-5; the D gene is possibly TRBD1 (5 bases). Germline V CDR1 and CDR2: MDHEN, SYDVKM. This CDR3 spans 15 amino acids. With 3 bases removed from V and 3 bases from J, the gap between germline ends came to 12 bases. CDR3 nucleotide sequence: TGTGCCAGCAGTTTCCCAGGGTCTTACAATCAGCCCCAGCATTTT. Its translation: CASSFPGSYNQPQHF.

The V and J genes are TRBV6-5 and TRBJ1-1; D call uncertain. V lost 2 bases and J 0 bases, leaving 13 bases between the germline ends. CDR3 length equals 16 residues. Germline CDR1 MNHEY, CDR2 SVGAGI. CDR3: CASSYEYRSMNTEAFF. CDR3 sequence (DNA): TGTGCCAGCAGTTACGAGTACAGAAGTATGAACACTGAAGCTTTCTTT.